This T cell receptor (beta chain) emerged from a study of blood T cell repertoires in COVID-19. Study summary: The United States, Italy and Spain were the sources of the acute and convalescent COVID-19 samples. Nucleic acid was either cDNA or gDNA, and it came from T cells, B-cell-depleted T cells, or PBMCs.

The germline V and J ends were trimmed by 6 bases and 6 bases, with 6 bases remaining between them. CDR3 length: 11 amino acids. Source study methods: Using reference gene primer amplification, nucleated cell counts were estimated. The table came from immunoSEQ multiplex PCR; TCRdb's copy has only in-frame clones and leaves some out. V, J and clone size derive from that table, while D and trimming were established from the DNA sequence. Of approximately 89,000 clones listed, about 74% are singletons. The sequenced sample was peripheral blood. V gene TRBV12-3 or TRBV12-4 combines with J gene TRBJ2-1; D is uncertain. This clonotype was obtained from a human donor in a cohort sampled during active COVID-19. The CDR3 is CASRRRNEQFF. The CDR3 DNA reads as TGTGCCAGCAGGCGGCGCAATGAGCAGTTCTTC.